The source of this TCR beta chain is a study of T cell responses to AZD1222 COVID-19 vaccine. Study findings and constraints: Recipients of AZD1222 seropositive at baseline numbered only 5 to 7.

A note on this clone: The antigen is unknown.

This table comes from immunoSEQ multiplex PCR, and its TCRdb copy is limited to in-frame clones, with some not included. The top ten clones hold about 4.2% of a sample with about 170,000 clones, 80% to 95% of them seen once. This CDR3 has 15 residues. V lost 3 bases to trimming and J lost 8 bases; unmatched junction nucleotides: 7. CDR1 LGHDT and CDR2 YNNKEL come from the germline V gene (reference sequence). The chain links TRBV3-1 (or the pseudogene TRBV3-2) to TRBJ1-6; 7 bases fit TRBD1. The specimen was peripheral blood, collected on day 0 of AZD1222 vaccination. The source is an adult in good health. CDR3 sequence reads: CASSHRDRIYSPLHF. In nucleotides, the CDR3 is TGTGCCAGCAGCCATAGGGACAGAATTTATTCACCCCTCCACTTT.